These 31 T cell receptor beta chains were sequenced from one sample in a study of molecular identifiers for immune sequencing clone quantification. TCRdb reprocessed the PCR reads via MiXCR and lists one record per CDR3 protein. This table holds about 640,000 distinct CDR3 sequences, 15% to 20% found once. What was sequenced was naive CD8+ T cells from blood, with Jurkat cell RNA spiked in. The subset: FACS-sorted CD8+CD4-CCR7+CD45RA+ naive T cells. The receptors stem from a human donor in good health. Some libraries in this study had Jurkat cell RNA spiked in.

This chain connects TRBV19 to TRBJ2-7; the match to TRBD1 covers 9 bases. V gave up 3 bases and J gave up 5 bases; unmatched junction bases: 8. CDR1 is LNHDA, CDR2 SQIVND, per germline (reference sequence). This CDR3 has 15 residues. The CDR3 nucleotides read TGTGCCAGTAGTATGATGGGACAGGGTGGAAACGAGCAGTACTTC. The encoded protein is CASSMMGQGGNEQYF.

The chain employs TRBV2 and TRBJ2-2, with D possibly TRBD1 on 5 matching bases. With 3 bases removed from V and 4 bases from J, the gap between germline ends came to 15 bases. Germline CDR1 SNHLY, CDR2 FYNNEI. There are 16 residues in the CDR3. CDR3 region: CASSDGLDIVTGELFF. The CDR3 nucleotides are TGTGCCAGCAGTGATGGGCTGGACATAGTCACCGGGGAGCTGTTTTTT.

The chain combines TRBV28 with TRBJ2-1; 9 nucleotides match TRBD2. CDR1 MDHEN and CDR2 SYDVKM come from the germline V gene. CDR3 length: 16 amino acids. The J segment lost 1 base and the V segment lost 5 bases, leaving 6 bases of the junction unmatched. The CDR3 region has the DNA TGTGCCAGCAGTCCCATAAGCGGGAGGTCCTACAATGAGCAGTTCTTC. This codes for CASSPISGRSYNEQFF.

This clonotype occurred many times. The chain carries TRBV18 and TRBJ2-1; 10 bases fit TRBD2. The V gene's germline CDR1 is KGHSH and CDR2 LQKENI. The CDR3 is 17 residues long. After removal of 0 bases from V and 4 bases from J, the junction contained 6 bases not matched to a gene. CDR3 in amino acids: CASSPPEGLAFYNEQFF. The CDR3 coding sequence is TGTGCCAGCTCACCACCAGAGGGACTAGCGTTTTACAATGAGCAGTTCTTC.

In its sample, this clonotype was seen many times. The V and J genes are TRBV2 and TRBJ2-4; TRBD1 matches 7 bases. The CDR3 loop spans 13 amino acids. With V trimmed by 10 bases and J by 9 bases, 12 bases remained unmatched. Germline assignment: CDR1 SNHLY and CDR2 FYNNEI. The CDR3 sequence is CATKGTDRTIQYF. The CDR3 DNA is TGTGCCACCAAAGGGACAGACCGCACCATTCAGTACTTC.

In regard to this clonotype: Germline is not matched at one junction end, which may reflect a read error. The chain employs TRBV12-3 or TRBV12-4 and TRBJ2-3; TRBD1 might be the D (5 bases). CDR3 length equals 16 residues. In DNA form, the CDR3 reads TGTGCCAGCAGTACCCCCGCCAGGGTCGGCACAGATGCGCAGTATTTT. Protein product: CASSTPARVGTDAQYF.

This clonotype was counted a few times. The chain couples TRBV27 to TRBJ1-1; D unclear. Deletions cut 2 bases from V and 5 bases from J, with 9 bases between. CDR3 length equals 13 residues. Germline loops: CDR1 MNHEY, CDR2 SMNVEV (reference sequence). DNA for the CDR3: TGTGCCAGCAGTTTACAGTTGGGGACTGAAGCTTTCTTT. Translating it yields CASSLQLGTEAFF.

This clonotype was picked up many times. This sequence joins TRBV12-3 or TRBV12-4 and TRBJ2-7; D remains ambiguous. Trimming shortened V by 3 bases and J by 3 bases, and 18 bases separated the two germline ends. This CDR3 has 16 amino acids. As DNA, the CDR3 is TGTGCCAGCAGTTTTTGGCCCGGAAGCCCCAACTACGAGCAGTACTTC. Translating gives CASSFWPGSPNYEQYF.

This clonotype was seen at least ten times. The V and J genes are TRBV7-2 and TRBJ2-5; maybe TRBD1 (6 bases). The CDR3 contains 14 residues. V lost 5 bases, J lost 0 bases, and 10 bases lay in between. Germline V lookup: CDR1 SGHTA, CDR2 FQGNSA. CDR3 sequence reads: CASSPNRDQETQYF. In DNA, the CDR3 is TGTGCCAGCAGCCCAAACAGGGACCAAGAGACCCAGTACTTC.

This clonotype occurred a few times. The rearrangement uses TRBV4-3 and TRBJ1-3; no definite D call. The germline gives CDR1 LGHNA, CDR2 YSLEER. Trimming took 0 bases from V and 6 from J, leaving 9 bases between them. This CDR3 contains 14 residues. CDR3: CASSQDSSENTIYF. In nucleotides, the CDR3 is TGCGCCAGCAGCCAAGATAGTAGCGAAAACACCATATATTTT.

This clonotype came up a few times. The chain has TRBV6-2 or TRBV6-3 and TRBJ2-7, with D perhaps TRBD1 (6 bases). The CDR3 sequence is 17 residues long. V lost 2 bases to trimming and J lost 1 base, with 18 bases between them. Germline values: CDR1 MNHEY, CDR2 SVGEGT. The CDR3 is CASSYPRAVGASYEQYF. In DNA, the CDR3 is TGTGCCAGCAGTTACCCCCGAGCCGTGGGGGCATCCTACGAGCAGTACTTC.

In this sample, this clonotype turned up many times. The J gene is TRBJ1-5, the V gene TRBV21-1; the table's D call TRBD1 went unverified against the DNA. TRBV21-1 is flagged as a pseudogene. The CDR3 loop spans 12 amino acids. The CDR3, as DNA: TGTGCCAGCATCGTCGCCCTTCAGCCCCAGCATTTT. This sequence encodes CASIVALQPQHF.

Notes on this clonotype: This CDR3 is missing its conserved last phenylalanine or tryptophan, likely due to a read error. The CDR3 loop reads CASSYVGYYEQYS. CDR3 in DNA: TGTGCCAGCAGTTACGTCGGGTACTACGAGCAGTACTCC. The V gene is TRBV6-2 or TRBV6-3, the J gene TRBJ2-7; D gene ambiguous. Trimming pared 2 bases from V and 3 bases from J, leaving 8 bases between. CDR3 length equals 13 residues. CDR1 and CDR2 (germline): MNHEY, SVGEGT.

There are many counts of this clonotype. The chain employs TRBV29-1 and TRBJ2-1, with 12 bases lining up with TRBD2. CDR1 SQVTM and CDR2 ANQGSEA come from the germline V gene. Trimming took 3 bases from V and 3 from J; bases not matched to a gene: 9. This CDR3 contains 17 residues. The CDR3 is CSVEWLAGGRLYNEQFF. The CDR3 bases are TGCAGCGTTGAGTGGCTAGCGGGAGGGCGACTCTACAATGAGCAGTTCTTC.

This clonotype was counted only a few times. The chain employs TRBV7-3 and TRBJ2-3; the match to TRBD1 covers 11 bases. V was pared by 2 bases and J by 4 bases, with 2 bases of the junction left unmatched. The CDR3 contains 15 residues. CDR1 and CDR2 (germline): SGHTA, FQGTGA. The CDR3, as DNA: TGTGCCAGCAGCTTAGGGACAGGGGGGGCAGATACGCAGTATTTT. Amino acids: CASSLGTGGADTQYF.

The CDR3 here is CASSQAVGRTYNEQFF. CDR3 in DNA: TGCGCCAGCAGCCAGGCCGTGGGGCGGACCTACAATGAGCAGTTCTTC. The V gene is TRBV4-3, the J gene TRBJ2-1, with a tentative D call TRBD1 (5 bases). CDR3 length: 16 amino acids. V lost 3 bases to trimming and J lost 2 bases, with 14 bases between them. Germline CDR1 reads LGHNA; CDR2 reads YSLEER.

Many counts were recorded for this clonotype. The chain carries TRBV10-3 and TRBJ1-6, with D perhaps TRBD1 (5 bases). The V gene's germline CDR1 is ENHRY and CDR2 SYGVKD. V was cut by 5 bases and J by 5 bases, with 7 bases left in between. CDR3 length: 13 amino acids. For the CDR3, the DNA is TGTGCCATCAGTCCGGGGGATAATTCACCCCTCCACTTT. Translated: CAISPGDNSPLHF.

This clonotype showed up many times. V and J are TRBV4-3 and TRBJ1-1; D gene ambiguous. V was shortened by 2 bases and J by 5 bases, with 15 bases between the two germline ends. Germline-derived CDR1 and CDR2 are LGHNA and YSLEER. The CDR3 is 15 amino acids. CDR3 loop: CASSQPRIGWTEAFF. Written as DNA, the CDR3 is TGCGCCAGCAGCCAACCCCGGATTGGTTGGACTGAAGCTTTCTTT.

Notes on this clonotype: This sequence may be a read error, since a much larger clone differs from it by one base. The chain recombines TRBV5-1 with TRBJ2-7, with 8 bases lining up with TRBD1. Germline values: CDR1 SGHRS, CDR2 YFSETQ. This CDR3 comprises 15 residues. The trim removed 4 bases at V and 3 bases at J, leaving 9 bases unmatched. Here the CDR3 DNA reads TGCGCCAGCAGCCTATCGGGACAGGAGTACTACGAGCAGTACTTC. Amino acid sequence: CASSLSGQEYYEQYF.

A note on this clonotype: This clone may be a read error of a much larger clone one base away. The J gene is TRBJ1-1, the V gene TRBV12-3 or TRBV12-4, with TRBD1 identical over 10 bases. This CDR3 is 13 amino acids long. With 4 bases clipped from V and 11 bases from J, the junction kept 7 bases outside the gene matches. This chain's CDR3 is CASSSGDRGHAFF. The CDR3 nucleotides are TGTGCCAGCAGTTCAGGAGACAGGGGGCATGCTTTCTTT.

As for this clonotype: One end of the junction is discordant with germline, which a read error may explain. J is TRBJ2-7 and V is TRBV6-5; D remains ambiguous. This CDR3 comprises 13 residues. The germline CDR1 and CDR2 sequences are MNHEY and SVGAGI. CDR3 sequence: CASSYSPSYERYF. The DNA of the CDR3 is TGTGCCAGCAGTTACTCTCCCAGTTACGAGCGGTACTTC.

V gene TRBV7-9 combines with J gene TRBJ2-3; D might be TRBD2 (5 bases). Trimming removed 4 bases at V and 4 bases at J, with 15 bases between. The CDR3 length is 15 residues. Germline assignment: CDR1 SEHNR and CDR2 FQNEAQ (reference sequence). The DNA of the CDR3 is TGTGCCAGCAGCTATCCCGGGAAAACTGCAGATACGCAGTATTTT. This sequence encodes CASSYPGKTADTQYF.

This clonotype was counted only a few times. The chain carries TRBV18 and TRBJ1-1; D is ambiguous. This CDR3 region has 16 residues. Germline V gene data show CDR1 as KGHSH and CDR2 as LQKENI. Trimming stripped 4 bases from V and 0 bases from J, with 15 bases between. CDR3 in DNA: TGTGCCAGCTCACACCCGACTGATTACATGAACACTGAAGCTTTCTTT. Its protein is CASSHPTDYMNTEAFF.

In the case of this clonotype: A much bigger clone sits one base away, suggesting this may be a read error. The chain joins TRBV9 to TRBJ2-5, with 16 bases aligning to TRBD2. The CDR3 has 16 amino acids. In germline, CDR1 is SGDLS, CDR2 YYNGEE. The CDR3 sequence: CASSTGTSGREETRYF. The DNA for the CDR3 is TGTGCCAGCAGCACCGGGACTAGCGGGAGGGAAGAGACCCGGTACTTC. Looking up the rest from reference TRBV9 and TRBJ2-5 gives the full variable domain: DSGVTQTPKHLITATGQRVTLRCSPRSGDLSVYWYQQSLDQGLQFLIQYYNGEERAKGNILERFSAQQFPDLHSELNLSSLELGDSALYFCASSTGTSGREETRYFGPGTRLLVL.

This clonotype was seen at least ten times. This sequence joins TRBV7-9 and TRBJ2-3; no definite D call. Trimming shortened V by 1 base and J by 10 bases, and 9 bases separated the two germline ends. The CDR3 is 12 amino acids. CDR1 and CDR2 (germline): SEHNR, FQNEAQ (reference sequence). This chain's CDR3 is CASSLDGYSQYF. In DNA form, the CDR3 reads TGTGCCAGCAGCTTAGATGGCTATTCGCAGTATTTT. Combining the CDR3 with reference TRBV7-9 and TRBJ2-3 gives the whole variable domain DTGVSQNPRHKITKRGQNVTFRCDPISEHNRLYWYRQTLGQGPEFLTYFQNEAQLEKSRLLSDRFSAERPKGSFSTLEIQRTEQGDSAMYLCASSLDGYSQYFGPGTRLTVL.

As regards this clonotype: One base away lies a much larger clone, so this may be a sequencing read error. V is TRBV7-9 and J is TRBJ2-1, with D unresolved. The V gene's germline CDR1 is SEHNR and CDR2 FQNEAQ (reference sequence). The CDR3 runs to 13 residues. The V gene lost 7 bases and the J gene lost 6 bases, with 13 bases spanning the gap. The CDR3 here is CASTPASFNEQFF. In DNA form, the CDR3 reads TGTGCCAGCACCCCGGCCTCTTTCAATGAGCAGTTCTTC.

This clonotype was counted between two and nine times. At one end, the junction sequence differs from germline, possibly due to a read error. The chain couples TRBV18 to TRBJ2-7, with a possible D match to TRBD1 (5 bases). From germline, CDR1 is KGHSH and CDR2 LQKENI. The CDR3 is made up of 14 amino acids. The CDR3 sequence: CASSPIQEVYEQYF. Here the CDR3 DNA reads TGTGCCAGTTCACCAATACAGGAAGTCTACGAGCAGTACTTC.

The rearrangement joins TRBV5-1 to TRBJ1-1; D is unresolved. Germline assignment: CDR1 SGHRS and CDR2 YFSETQ. CDR3 length: 13 amino acids. Trimming cost V 0 bases and J 7 bases, with 10 bases left between them. The CDR3 is CASSLVSGREAFF. The CDR3 DNA reads TGCGCCAGCAGCTTGGTCTCAGGCCGTGAAGCTTTCTTT.

V gene TRBV6-2 or TRBV6-3 combines with J gene TRBJ2-7; D uncertain. This CDR3 region has 15 residues. V lost 5 bases, J lost 5 bases, and 19 bases lay in between. Looked up from germline, CDR1 is MNHEY and CDR2 is SVGEGT. CDR3 protein: CASSLADAGRDEQYF. CDR3 DNA: TGTGCCAGCAGTCTCGCGGATGCAGGTAGGGACGAGCAGTACTTC.

With respect to this clonotype: A much larger clone lies a single base off, so this may be a read error. The rearrangement uses TRBV6-2 or TRBV6-3 and TRBJ2-2; possible D gene TRBD1, 6 bases. This CDR3 has 16 residues. The germline CDR1 and CDR2 sequences are MNHEY and SVGEGT. Trimming took off 8 bases at V and 4 bases at J, with 20 bases between the two ends. CDR3 in amino acids: CASLRDGQTSTGELFF. DNA of the CDR3: TGTGCCAGCTTAAGGGACGGACAGACGAGCACCGGGGAGCTGTTTTTT.

The chain joins TRBV13 to TRBJ2-7; D gene uncertain. Deletions cut 4 bases from V and 0 bases from J, with 10 bases between. CDR1 is PRHDT, CDR2 FYEKMQ, per germline (reference sequence). The CDR3 sequence is 14 residues long. The CDR3 DNA follows: TGTGCCAGCAGCTCTTGGGGTAGCTCCTACGAGCAGTACTTC. Its protein is CASSSWGSSYEQYF. Combining the CDR3 with reference TRBV13 and TRBJ2-7 gives the whole variable domain AAGVIQSPRHLIKEKRETATLKCYPIPRHDTVYWYQQGPGQDPQFLISFYEKMQSDKGSIPDRFSAQQFSDYHSELNMSSLELGDSALYFCASSSWGSSYEQYFGPGTRLTVT.